Shown below are 23 T cell receptor beta chains from a single sample sequenced in a study of beta chain features in type 1 diabetes. cDNA synthesis used the whole RNA isolate, giving expressed TCRB sequences. TCRdb's table, derived via immunoSEQ multiplex PCR, lists solely in-frame clones and lacks some. The sample contains fewer than 900,000 clones, 15% to 20% of which appear only once. The specimen was naive CD4+ T cells from blood. The source is a woman under 30 in good health.

The V call is TRBV27, the J call TRBJ1-4; 9 positions agree with TRBD1. J was trimmed by 5 bases and V by 3 bases; bases with no gene match: 1. The CDR3 is made up of 14 amino acids. Per the germline V gene, CDR1 is MNHEY and CDR2 is SMNVEV (reference sequence). DNA for the CDR3: TGTGCCAGCAGTTTGGGACAGGGAAATGAAAAACTGTTTTTT. This translates into CASSLGQGNEKLFF.

The chain is built from TRBV29-1 and TRBJ2-7; tentative D call: TRBD1 (6 bases). Trimming pared 2 bases from V and 3 bases from J, leaving 20 bases between. This CDR3 contains 16 residues. Germline assignment: CDR1 SQVTM and CDR2 ANQGSEA. CDR3 DNA sequence: TGCAGCGTTGAACTACTCATCGGGATCAGGGGCTACGAGCAGTACTTC. Translation: CSVELLIGIRGYEQYF.

In this sample, this clone turned up a few times. The gene calls are TRBV28 and TRBJ2-7; 15 bases match TRBD2. V lost 4 bases, J lost 1 base, and 2 bases stayed unmatched. The germline V gene has CDR1 MDHEN and CDR2 SYDVKM. The CDR3 runs to 16 residues. CDR3 in amino acids: CASSWTSGGDSYEQYF. CDR3 coding DNA: TGTGCCAGCAGTTGGACTAGCGGGGGGGATTCCTACGAGCAGTACTTC.

The chain is built from TRBV10-2 and TRBJ1-1; D call uncertain. CDR3 length equals 12 residues. The ends were cut back, 9 bases at V and 1 base at J, with 9 bases in the middle. CDR1 and CDR2 from the germline V gene are WSHSY and SAAADI. The chain's CDR3 is CASRLGNTEAFF. CDR3 coding DNA: TGCGCCAGTCGGTTGGGGAACACTGAAGCTTTCTTT.

This chain links TRBV4-2 with TRBJ2-1, with TRBD2 matching over 11 bases. V was pared by 0 bases and J by 4 bases, with 8 bases of the junction left unmatched. In germline, CDR1 is LGHNA, CDR2 YNFKEQ. This CDR3 has 18 amino acids. The CDR3 sequence: CASSQELTSGDPYNEQFF. CDR3 DNA sequence: TGTGCCAGCAGCCAAGAACTGACTAGCGGGGACCCTTACAATGAGCAGTTCTTC.

The chain uses TRBV27 and TRBJ1-6, with 8 bases lining up with TRBD1. The length of the CDR3 is 13 residues. Germline lookup yields CDR1 MNHEY and CDR2 SMNVEV (reference sequence). V was clipped by 7 bases and J by 10 bases; unmatched bases: 6. In DNA form, the CDR3 reads TGTGCCAGCAAAAGACAGGGGAGATCACCCCTCCACTTT. Protein product: CASKRQGRSPLHF.

With regard to this clone: Other DNA sequences in this sample translate to the same CDR3. This chain uses TRBV18 with TRBJ2-1, with 12 bases aligning to TRBD2. CDR3 length equals 15 residues. V lost 6 bases, J lost 6 bases, and 6 bases stayed unmatched. Germline CDR1 is KGHSH and CDR2 is LQKENI. CDR3 loop: CASSLTSGRPNEQFF. The CDR3 DNA reads as TGTGCCAGCTCTCTCACTAGCGGGAGGCCCAATGAGCAGTTCTTC. The entire variable domain, with the rest obtained from reference TRBV18 and TRBJ2-1, is as follows: NAGVMQNPRHLVRRRGQEARLRCSPMKGHSHVYWYRQLPEEGLKFMVYLQKENIIDESGMPKERFSAEFPKEGPSILRIQQVVRGDSAAYFCASSLTSGRPNEQFFGPGTRLTVL.

The CDR3 nucleotides read TGTGCCAGCAGTACAGGGGGCCGTGGCTACACCTTC. It codes for CASSTGGRGYTF. The J gene is TRBJ1-2, the V gene TRBV27; 9 bases map to TRBD1. The trim removed 5 bases at V and 7 bases at J, leaving 2 bases unmatched. Germline V CDR1 and CDR2: MNHEY, SMNVEV (reference sequence). CDR3 size: 12 residues.

The genes are TRBV30 and TRBJ2-5, with 9 bases that match TRBD2. This CDR3 has 16 residues. The ends lost 2 bases at V and 3 bases at J; junction bases unmatched: 10. Per germline, CDR1 GTSNPN and CDR2 SVGIG (reference sequence). The CDR3, as DNA: TGTGCCTGGAGTACACGCCGGGGACTAGCCGAAGAGACCCAGTACTTC. Translation: CAWSTRRGLAEETQYF.

This clone occurred a few times. The rearrangement joins TRBV7-9 to TRBJ2-3; D is possibly TRBD1 or TRBD2 (5 bases each). There are 15 residues in the CDR3. V lost 6 bases to trimming and J lost 2 bases, with 15 bases between them. Germline V CDR1 and CDR2: SEHNR, FQNEAQ (reference sequence). CDR3 DNA: TGTGCCAGCAGGGCTATCGGGACCGACACAGATACGCAGTATTTT. It encodes CASRAIGTDTDTQYF.

CDR3 region: CACTSGLTYNEQFF. The CDR3 region has the DNA TGTGCCTGCACATCGGGACTTACCTACAATGAGCAGTTCTTC. The rearrangement joins TRBV6-6 to TRBJ2-1; weak D call: TRBD2 (6 bases). The V gene's germline CDR1 is MNHNY and CDR2 SVGAGI (reference sequence). With 11 bases removed from V and 2 bases from J, the gap between germline ends came to 16 bases. The CDR3 runs to 14 residues.

This clone has just a few counts. The sample holds other DNA sequences that translate to the same CDR3. V and J are TRBV7-2 and TRBJ2-7; no reliable D call. V gave up 1 base and J gave up 1 base, with 5 bases separating them. The CDR3 totals 13 residues. Per the germline V gene, CDR1 is SGHTA and CDR2 is FQGNSA. Written as DNA, the CDR3 is TGTGCCAGCAGCTTAGGGTTTTCCTACGAGCAGTACTTC. Protein product: CASSLGFSYEQYF.

The genes are TRBV19 and TRBJ2-7; TRBD2 might be the D (6 bases). Trimming removed 3 bases from V and 6 bases from J, with 9 bases in between. CDR3 length equals 12 residues. Germline assignment: CDR1 LNHDA and CDR2 SQIVND (reference sequence). This CDR3 reads CASSIGGLEQYF. For the CDR3, the DNA is TGTGCCAGTAGTATCGGAGGGCTCGAGCAGTACTTC.

This clone was detected a few times. A single base separates this from a much larger clone, so it may be a read error. The rearrangement uses TRBV25-1 and TRBJ2-3; D unclear. Germline loops: CDR1 MGHDK, CDR2 SYGVNS. This CDR3 is built from 11 residues. Deletions cut 6 bases from V and 3 bases from J, with 4 bases between. The CDR3 loop reads CASSQTDTQYF. The CDR3 region has the DNA TGTGCCAGCAGCCAAACAGATACGCAGTATTTT.

This clone was seen more than once but under ten times. Different DNA sequences within this sample yield the same CDR3. The chain employs TRBV7-9 and TRBJ1-5; no definite D call. The V end was cut by 2 bases, the J end by 0 bases, with 5 bases between. The length of the CDR3 is 14 residues. Germline V gives CDR1 SEHNR, CDR2 FQNEAQ (reference sequence). The CDR3 coding sequence is TGTGCCAGCAGCTTAAAGGGTAGCAATCAGCCCCAGCATTTT. Protein sequence: CASSLKGSNQPQHF.

This clone was seen a handful of times. The CDR3 loop is CASSPGSKEKLFF. CDR3 DNA sequence: TGTGCCAGCAGCCCCGGCTCGAAGGAAAAACTGTTTTTT. This chain links TRBV7-9 with TRBJ1-4; D is ambiguous. This CDR3 is built from 13 residues. V lost 5 bases and J 8 bases, leaving 12 bases between the germline ends. Per germline, CDR1 SEHNR and CDR2 FQNEAQ (reference sequence).

V and J are TRBV27 and TRBJ2-2; no clear D gene. Trimming left V 7 bases short and J 6 bases short, with 9 bases between. This CDR3 region has 12 residues. CDR1 MNHEY and CDR2 SMNVEV come from the germline V gene (reference sequence). The CDR3 loop is CASTHGPGELFF. The CDR3 nucleotides are TGTGCCAGCACCCATGGTCCCGGGGAGCTGTTTTTT.

This sequence joins TRBV19 and TRBJ1-5; D perhaps matches TRBD1 (6 bases). Germline assignment: CDR1 LNHDA and CDR2 SQIVND (reference sequence). Trimming stripped 7 bases from V and 4 bases from J, with 11 bases between. This CDR3 contains 13 residues. CDR3 sequence (DNA): TGTGCCAGTACCCCGACAGGAAATCAGCCCCAGCATTTT. Its protein product is CASTPTGNQPQHF.

This clone was found once. This chain links TRBV5-6 with TRBJ2-7; 11 bases line up with TRBD2. From germline, CDR1 is SGHDT and CDR2 YYEEEE. CDR3 length: 15 residues. Trimming cost V 6 bases and J 4 bases; bases outside gene matches: 9. The CDR3 sequence is CASTRGGLAAYEQYF. The CDR3 DNA is TGTGCCAGCACCCGGGGGGGACTAGCGGCTTACGAGCAGTACTTC.

This clone was seen more than once but under ten times. The sample has other DNA sequences that encode this CDR3 too. The chain has TRBV14 and TRBJ1-4; TRBD1 matches at 10 bases. The trim removed 3 bases at V and 7 bases at J, leaving 5 bases unmatched. The length of the CDR3 is 15 residues. The germline gives CDR1 SGHDN, CDR2 FVKESK. CDR3 sequence (DNA): TGTGCCAGCAGCCAGGCCGGGACAGGGGTTGAAAAACTGTTTTTT. Its translation is CASSQAGTGVEKLFF.

This chain connects TRBV5-4 to TRBJ2-3; D may be TRBD2 (6 bases). The CDR3 length is 19 residues. Germline loops: CDR1 SGHNT, CDR2 YYREEE (reference sequence). Trimming took off 1 base at V and 0 bases at J, with 21 bases between the two ends. The chain's CDR3 is CASSLYTHSAGTSTDTQYF. CDR3 DNA sequence: TGTGCCAGCAGCTTGTATACCCATTCCGCAGGGACTAGCACAGATACGCAGTATTTT. The complete variable domain, with remaining parts taken from reference TRBV5-4 and TRBJ2-3, reads ETGVTQSPTHLIKTRGQQVTLRCSSQSGHNTVSWYQQALGQGPQFIFQYYREEENGRGNFPPRFSGLQFPNYSSELNVNALELDDSALYLCASSLYTHSAGTSTDTQYFGPGTRLTVL.

DNA for the CDR3: TGTGCCAGTAGTATCACAGTTATCTTCAATCAGCCCCAGCATTTT. Its translation is CASSITVIFNQPQHF. This chain joins TRBV19 and TRBJ1-5; D remains unclear. Trimming removed 3 bases from V and 3 bases from J, with 12 bases in between. Germline values: CDR1 LNHDA, CDR2 SQIVND (reference sequence). The CDR3 is 15 residues long.

This clone was counted only a few times. The chain couples TRBV9 to TRBJ2-7; 13 bases are a match to TRBD2. This CDR3 has 14 residues. Germline CDR1 and CDR2: SGDLS and YYNGEE. Germline trimming cut 4 bases from V and 6 bases from J; bases unmatched to any gene: 4. Written as DNA, the CDR3 is TGTGCCAGCAGCCCCCGGACTAGCGGGAGCGAGCAGTACTTC. Protein sequence: CASSPRTSGSEQYF.